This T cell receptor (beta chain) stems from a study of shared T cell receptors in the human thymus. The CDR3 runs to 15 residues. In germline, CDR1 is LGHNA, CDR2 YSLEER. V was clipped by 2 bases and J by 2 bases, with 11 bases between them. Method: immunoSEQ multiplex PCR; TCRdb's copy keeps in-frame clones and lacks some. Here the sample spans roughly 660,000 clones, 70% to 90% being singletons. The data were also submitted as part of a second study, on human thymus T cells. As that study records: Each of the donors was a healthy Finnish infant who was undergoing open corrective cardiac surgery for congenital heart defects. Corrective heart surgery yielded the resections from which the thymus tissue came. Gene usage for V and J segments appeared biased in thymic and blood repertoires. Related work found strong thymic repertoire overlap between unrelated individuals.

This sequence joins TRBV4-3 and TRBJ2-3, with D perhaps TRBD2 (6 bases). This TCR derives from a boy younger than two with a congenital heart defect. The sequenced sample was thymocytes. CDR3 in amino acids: CASSQRDSPTDTQYF. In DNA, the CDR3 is TGCGCCAGCAGCCAACGGGACTCTCCCACAGATACGCAGTATTTT.